The 20 T cell receptor beta chains below come from one sample, sequenced in a study of response to subunit inactivated influenza vaccine. TCRdb reprocessed the RT-PCR reads via MiXCR and lists one record per CDR3 protein. The sample holds 500,000 or so distinct CDR3 sequences, approximately 15% seen once. Source: CD4+ T cells sorted from PBMCs, taken roughly 24 months after vaccination. These receptors originate from a man between 50 and 75 years old who received an inactivated influenza vaccine.

The chain carries TRBV20-1 and TRBJ2-3; the match to TRBD2 covers 7 bases. The J segment lost 3 bases and the V segment lost 6 bases, leaving 12 bases of the junction unmatched. The CDR3 extends over 15 amino acids. Germline lookup yields CDR1 DFQATT and CDR2 SNEGSKA (reference sequence). The CDR3 region has the DNA TGCAGTGCCAGCCGGGGAGGGGTTAAGACAGATACGCAGTATTTT. Translated: CSASRGGVKTDTQYF.

Note on this clonotype: A read error may account for a junction end that differs from germline. The chain combines TRBV7-9 with TRBJ1-4, with 7 bases that match TRBD1. This CDR3 is built from 14 residues. CDR1 is SEHNR, CDR2 FQNEAQ, per germline (reference sequence). The CDR3, as DNA: TGTGCCGGCAGCCCACGACAGGGATTTGAAAAACTGTTTTTT. Translation gives CAGSPRQGFEKLFF.

CDR3 nucleotide sequence: TGTGCCAGCATCAGGGACTTGACCGGGGAGCTGTTTTTT. Encoded protein: CASIRDLTGELFF. The chain is built from TRBV12-3 or TRBV12-4 and TRBJ2-2, with D possibly TRBD2 on 6 matching bases. This CDR3 spans 13 amino acids. V gave up 7 bases and J gave up 5 bases, with 11 bases separating them.

This clonotype was found a few times. The J gene is TRBJ2-7, the V gene TRBV5-1; D might be TRBD1 (6 bases). This CDR3 region has 13 residues. The V end was cut by 0 bases, the J end by 7 bases, with 11 bases between. Germline-derived CDR1 and CDR2 are SGHRS and YFSETQ. The CDR3 here is CASSLVQGGEQYF. CDR3 sequence (DNA): TGCGCCAGCAGCTTGGTACAGGGTGGTGAGCAGTACTTC.

The chain links TRBV3-1 to TRBJ2-7; tentative D call: TRBD1 (5 bases). The CDR3 is 14 residues long. Germline lookup yields CDR1 LGHDT and CDR2 YNNKEL (reference sequence). The V gene lost 3 bases and the J gene lost 5 bases, with 14 bases spanning the gap. Here the CDR3 reads CASSQQGRADEQYF. The CDR3 coding sequence is TGTGCCAGCAGCCAGCAGGGCCGGGCCGACGAGCAGTACTTC.

This clonotype was detected only a few times. This chain joins TRBV13 and TRBJ2-3, with 12 nucleotides matching TRBD2. Germline trimming cut 5 bases from V and 4 bases from J; bases unmatched to any gene: 7. Germline loops: CDR1 PRHDT, CDR2 FYEKMQ (reference sequence). This CDR3 is 16 amino acids long. The CDR3 nucleotides read TGTGCCAGCAGCCTGACTAGCGGGGGTACCTCAGATACGCAGTATTTT. Its translation: CASSLTSGGTSDTQYF.

This clonotype was detected only a few times. This chain uses TRBV7-2 with TRBJ1-2; tentatively, D is TRBD1 (6 bases). CDR1 is SGHTA and CDR2 is FQGNSA in the germline V gene. CDR3 length: 15 residues. Deletions cut 0 bases from V and 5 bases from J, with 13 bases between. CDR3 coding DNA: TGTGCCAGCAGCTTAGCTGCAGGGGTGAAGTATGGCTACACCTTC. Translating it yields CASSLAAGVKYGYTF.

This clonotype appeared a few times. The rearrangement joins TRBV4-3 to TRBJ2-5; D might be TRBD1 (5 bases). The CDR3 has 15 amino acids. Germline V gene lookup returns CDR1 LGHNA and CDR2 YSLEER. V lost 1 base and J 5 bases, leaving 14 bases between the germline ends. CDR3 region: CASSQVVGRAETQYF. The DNA of the CDR3 is TGCGCCAGCAGCCAAGTCGTGGGGCGCGCGGAGACCCAGTACTTC.

The chain combines TRBV6-1 with TRBJ2-5; perhaps TRBD2 as D (6 bases). Per the germline V gene, CDR1 is MNHNS and CDR2 is SASEGT. The CDR3 runs 12 residues. V lost 3 bases to trimming and J lost 9 bases, with 11 bases between them. CDR3: CASSELRESQYF. In DNA form, the CDR3 reads TGTGCCAGCAGTGAGCTCCGGGAGTCCCAGTACTTC.

In this sample, this clonotype turned up a few times. V is TRBV12-3 or TRBV12-4 and J is TRBJ1-5; TRBD1 aligns across 7 bases. J gave up 3 bases and V 5 bases, and 10 bases lay outside the gene matches. The CDR3 runs to 16 residues. CDR3 in amino acids: CASSPLQGLFNQPQHF. The CDR3 bases are TGTGCCAGCAGTCCCCTACAGGGGTTGTTCAATCAGCCCCAGCATTTT.

This clonotype has only a few counts. This chain links TRBV5-1 with TRBJ2-5; 8 bases match TRBD1. The CDR3 covers 15 residues. Germline V CDR1 and CDR2: SGHRS, YFSETQ. V lost 6 bases to trimming and J lost 4 bases; unmatched junction nucleotides: 11. The CDR3 region has the DNA TGCGCCAGCAAACCTATGACAGGGGTGGCAGAGACCCAGTACTTC. This sequence encodes CASKPMTGVAETQYF. The variable domain in full, completed from reference TRBV5-1 and TRBJ2-5, reads KAGVTQTPRYLIKTRGQQVTLSCSPISGHRSVSWYQQTPGQGLQFLFEYFSETQRNKGNFPGRFSGRQFSNSRSEMNVSTLELGDSALYLCASKPMTGVAETQYFGPGTRLLVL.

The V call is TRBV5-6, the J call TRBJ1-5, with TRBD1 matching over 9 bases. With 0 bases clipped from V and 7 bases from J, the junction kept 5 bases outside the gene matches. The CDR3 has 15 amino acids. Germline assignment: CDR1 SGHDT and CDR2 YYEEEE. The chain's CDR3 is CASSLGQGVGQPQHF. The DNA of the CDR3 is TGTGCCAGCAGCTTGGGACAGGGGGTCGGGCAGCCCCAGCATTTT. Complete variable domain (other parts from reference TRBV5-6 and TRBJ1-5): DAGVTQSPTHLIKTRGQQVTLRCSPKSGHDTVSWYQQALGQGPQFIFQYYEEEERQRGNFPDRFSGHQFPNYSSELNVNALLLGDSALYLCASSLGQGVGQPQHFGDGTRLSIL.

This clonotype was counted a few times. The chain links TRBV5-1 to TRBJ2-2; a possible D gene is TRBD2 (6 bases). CDR1 and CDR2 (germline): SGHRS, YFSETQ. The CDR3 has 15 residues. V was clipped by 5 bases and J by 4 bases, with 15 bases between them. This CDR3 is CASRRASAGTGELFF. In DNA form, the CDR3 reads TGCGCCAGCAGACGGGCTAGCGCCGGCACCGGGGAGCTGTTTTTT.

The sample holds many counts of this clonotype. The chain has TRBV6-1 and TRBJ2-5; the match to TRBD1 covers 10 bases. CDR1 MNHNS and CDR2 SASEGT come from the germline V gene. Trimming removed 7 bases from V and 2 bases from J; junction bases left unmatched: 4. The length of the CDR3 is 14 residues. For the CDR3, the DNA is TGTGCCAGCATATTGGACAGGGGGCAAGAGACCCAGTACTTC. Protein sequence: CASILDRGQETQYF.

V and J are TRBV7-9 and TRBJ2-3, with a tentative D call TRBD1 (6 bases). The CDR3 length is 16 residues. V lost 0 bases and J lost 5, with 15 bases in between. Germline V gives CDR1 SEHNR, CDR2 FQNEAQ (reference sequence). The DNA for the CDR3 is TGTGCCAGCAGCTTAGCAGGGGGACGAATAAGAGATACGCAGTATTTT. It yields the protein CASSLAGGRIRDTQYF.

There are a few counts of this clonotype. The genes are TRBV12-3 or TRBV12-4 and TRBJ1-5, with a weak D call TRBD1 (6 bases). The CDR3 loop spans 16 amino acids. Trimming cost V 6 bases and J 8 bases, with 23 bases left between them. In DNA form, the CDR3 reads TGTGCCAGCAGCCCGGGGGACACTGCCCTTAGAGAGCCCCAGCATTTT. It encodes CASSPGDTALREPQHF.

In this sample, this clonotype turned up a few times. The chain employs TRBV20-1 and TRBJ2-7, with a weak D call TRBD1 (6 bases). From germline, CDR1 is DFQATT and CDR2 SNEGSKA (reference sequence). The CDR3 length is 15 residues. V was clipped by 0 bases and J by 3 bases, with 15 bases between them. The CDR3 sequence: CSARDPGAMYYEQYF. In nucleotides, the CDR3 is TGCAGTGCTAGAGATCCAGGGGCGATGTACTACGAGCAGTACTTC.

This chain joins TRBV10-3 and TRBJ1-5, with D maybe TRBD1 (5 bases). V was pared by 3 bases and J by 6 bases, with 9 bases between. Germline V CDR1 and CDR2: ENHRY, SYGVKD. The CDR3 sequence is 13 residues long. The CDR3 spells CAISDGAGQPQHF. As DNA, the CDR3 is TGTGCCATCAGTGACGGGGCAGGTCAGCCCCAGCATTTT.

The chain combines TRBV15 with TRBJ2-5; possible D gene TRBD1, 6 bases. From germline, CDR1 is LNHNV and CDR2 YYDKDF (reference sequence). The ends were cut back, 1 base at V and 2 bases at J, with 11 bases in the middle. This CDR3 is 15 amino acids long. The CDR3 nucleotides are TGTGCCACCAGCAGAGGAGGGCAGGGGCAAGAGACCCAGTACTTC. Translation: CATSRGGQGQETQYF.

The V gene is TRBV15, the J gene TRBJ2-7; no definite D call. V shed 4 bases and J shed 5 bases, with 9 bases lying between them. Germline V gene lookup returns CDR1 LNHNV and CDR2 YYDKDF (reference sequence). The CDR3 is 12 amino acids. Here the CDR3 DNA reads TGTGCCACCAGCAATCAGCTAGACGAGCAGTACTTC. This encodes CATSNQLDEQYF. The whole variable domain, filled in from reference TRBV15 and TRBJ2-7, reads DAMVIQNPRYQVTQFGKPVTLSCSQTLNHNVMYWYQQKSSQAPKLLFHYYDKDFNNEADTPDNFQSRRPNTSFCFLDIRSPGLGDTAMYLCATSNQLDEQYFGPGTRLTVT.